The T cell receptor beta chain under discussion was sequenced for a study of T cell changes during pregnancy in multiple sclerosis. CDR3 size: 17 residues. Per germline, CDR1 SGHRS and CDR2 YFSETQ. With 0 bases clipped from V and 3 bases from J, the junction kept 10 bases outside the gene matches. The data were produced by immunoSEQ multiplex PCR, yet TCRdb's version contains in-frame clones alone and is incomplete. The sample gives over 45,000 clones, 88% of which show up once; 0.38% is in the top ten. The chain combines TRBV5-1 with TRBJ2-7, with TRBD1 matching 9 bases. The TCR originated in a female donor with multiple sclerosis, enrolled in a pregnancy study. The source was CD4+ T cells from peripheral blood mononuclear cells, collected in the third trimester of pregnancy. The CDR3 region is CASSLVFGGQGDYEQYF. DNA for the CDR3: TGCGCCAGCAGCTTGGTTTTTGGGGGACAGGGCGACTACGAGCAGTACTTC.